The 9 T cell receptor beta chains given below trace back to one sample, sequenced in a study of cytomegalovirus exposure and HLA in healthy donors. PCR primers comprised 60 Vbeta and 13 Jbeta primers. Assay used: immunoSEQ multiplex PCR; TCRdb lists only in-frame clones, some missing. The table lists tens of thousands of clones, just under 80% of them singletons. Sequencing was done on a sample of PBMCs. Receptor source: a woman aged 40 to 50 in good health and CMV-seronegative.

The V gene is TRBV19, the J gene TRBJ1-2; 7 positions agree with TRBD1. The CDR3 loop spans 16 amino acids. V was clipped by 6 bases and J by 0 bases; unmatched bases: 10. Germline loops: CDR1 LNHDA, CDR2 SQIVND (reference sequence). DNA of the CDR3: TGTGCCAGTAGCCCCCCGACAGGGACCCCTAACTATGGCTACACCTTC. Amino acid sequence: CASSPPTGTPNYGYTF.

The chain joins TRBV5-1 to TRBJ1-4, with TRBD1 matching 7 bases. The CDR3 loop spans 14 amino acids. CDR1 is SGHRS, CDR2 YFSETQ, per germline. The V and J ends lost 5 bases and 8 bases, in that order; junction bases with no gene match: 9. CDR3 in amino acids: CASSLGGKREKLFF. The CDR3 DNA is TGCGCCAGCAGTTTAGGGGGCAAGAGGGAAAAACTGTTTTTT.

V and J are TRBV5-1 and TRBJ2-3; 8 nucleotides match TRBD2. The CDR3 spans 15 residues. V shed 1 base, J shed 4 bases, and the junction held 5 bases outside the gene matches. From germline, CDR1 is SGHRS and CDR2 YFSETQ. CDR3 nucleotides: TGCGCCAGCAGCTTGCCCGGGAGGGCAGCAGATACGCAGTATTTT. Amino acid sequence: CASSLPGRAADTQYF.

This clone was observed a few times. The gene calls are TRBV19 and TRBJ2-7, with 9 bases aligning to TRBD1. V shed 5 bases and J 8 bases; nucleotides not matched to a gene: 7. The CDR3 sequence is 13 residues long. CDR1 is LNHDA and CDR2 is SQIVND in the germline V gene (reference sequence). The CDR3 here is CASSSSDRGKQYF. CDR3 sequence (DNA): TGTGCCAGTAGTTCCTCGGACAGGGGAAAGCAGTACTTC. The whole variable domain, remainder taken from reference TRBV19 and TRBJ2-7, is DGGITQSPKYLFRKEGQNVTLSCEQNLNHDAMYWYRQDPGQGLRLIYYSQIVNDFQKGDIAEGYSVSREKKESFPLTVTSAQKNPTAFYLCASSSSDRGKQYFGPGTRLTVT.

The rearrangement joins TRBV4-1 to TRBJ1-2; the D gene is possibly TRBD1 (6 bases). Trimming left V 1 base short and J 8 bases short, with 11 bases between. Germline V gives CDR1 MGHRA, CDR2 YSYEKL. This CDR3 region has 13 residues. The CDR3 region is CASSQVRTVGYTF. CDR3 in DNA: TGCGCCAGCAGCCAAGTAAGGACAGTAGGCTACACCTTC.

The CDR3 loop reads CASSTGSQSNTGELFF. The CDR3 coding sequence is TGTGCCAGCAGCACAGGGAGTCAGTCGAACACCGGGGAGCTGTTTTTT. The chain combines TRBV5-5 with TRBJ2-2, with D possibly being TRBD1 (6 bases). This CDR3 comprises 16 residues. The germline gives CDR1 SGHKS, CDR2 YYEKEE (reference sequence). V was cut by 4 bases and J by 0 bases, with 13 bases left in between.

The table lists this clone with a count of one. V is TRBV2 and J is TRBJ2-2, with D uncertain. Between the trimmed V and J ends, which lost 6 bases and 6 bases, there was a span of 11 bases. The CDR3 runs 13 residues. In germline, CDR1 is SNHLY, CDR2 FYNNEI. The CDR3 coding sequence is TGTGCCAGCAGGCGATCCTTAGCCGGGGAGCTGTTTTTT. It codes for CASRRSLAGELFF.

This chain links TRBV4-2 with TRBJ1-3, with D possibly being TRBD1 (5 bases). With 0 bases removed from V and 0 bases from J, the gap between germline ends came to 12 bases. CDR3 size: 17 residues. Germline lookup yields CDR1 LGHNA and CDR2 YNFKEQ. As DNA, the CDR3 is TGTGCCAGCAGCCAAGATGTAGGGGTGGGCTCTGGAAACACCATATATTTT. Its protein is CASSQDVGVGSGNTIYF.

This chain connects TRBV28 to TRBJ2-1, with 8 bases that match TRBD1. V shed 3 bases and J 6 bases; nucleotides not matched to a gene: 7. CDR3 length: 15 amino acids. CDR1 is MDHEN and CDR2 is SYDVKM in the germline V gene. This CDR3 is CASSFRRDRRNEQFF. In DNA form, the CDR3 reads TGTGCCAGCAGTTTTAGGCGGGACAGGCGCAATGAGCAGTTCTTC.